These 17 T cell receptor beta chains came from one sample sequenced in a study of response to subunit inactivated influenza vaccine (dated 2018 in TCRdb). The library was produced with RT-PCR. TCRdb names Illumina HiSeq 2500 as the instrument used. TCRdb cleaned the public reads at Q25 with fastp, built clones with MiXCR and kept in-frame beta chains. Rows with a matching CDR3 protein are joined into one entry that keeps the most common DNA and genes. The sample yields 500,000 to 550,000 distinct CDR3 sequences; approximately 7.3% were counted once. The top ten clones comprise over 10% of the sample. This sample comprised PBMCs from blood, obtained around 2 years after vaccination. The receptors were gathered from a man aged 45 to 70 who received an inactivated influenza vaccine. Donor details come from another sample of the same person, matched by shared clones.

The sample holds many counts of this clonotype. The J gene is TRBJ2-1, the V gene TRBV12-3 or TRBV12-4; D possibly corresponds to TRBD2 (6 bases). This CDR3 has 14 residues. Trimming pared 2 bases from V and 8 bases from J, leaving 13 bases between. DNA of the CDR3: TGTGCCAGCAGTTTATCTTTGGGGGAGGATGAGCAGTTCTTC. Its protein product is CASSLSLGEDEQFF.

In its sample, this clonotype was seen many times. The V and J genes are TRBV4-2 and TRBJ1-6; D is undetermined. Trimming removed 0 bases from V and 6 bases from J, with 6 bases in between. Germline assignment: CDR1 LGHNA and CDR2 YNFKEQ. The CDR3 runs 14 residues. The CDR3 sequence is CASSQDGPNSPLHF. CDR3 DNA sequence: TGTGCCAGCAGCCAAGACGGTCCTAATTCACCCCTCCACTTT.

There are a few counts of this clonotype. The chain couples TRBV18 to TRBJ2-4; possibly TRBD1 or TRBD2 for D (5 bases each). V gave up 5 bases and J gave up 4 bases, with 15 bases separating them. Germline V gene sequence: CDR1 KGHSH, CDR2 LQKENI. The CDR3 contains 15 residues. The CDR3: CASSRDGSPKNIQYF. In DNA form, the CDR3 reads TGTGCCAGCTCAAGGGACGGCTCTCCAAAAAACATTCAGTACTTC.

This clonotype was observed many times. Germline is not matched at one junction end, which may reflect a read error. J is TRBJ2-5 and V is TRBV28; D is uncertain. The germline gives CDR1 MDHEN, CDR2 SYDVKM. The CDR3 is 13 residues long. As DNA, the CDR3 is TGTGCAAGCAACGGTCTGGGGTGGGAGACCCAGTACTTC. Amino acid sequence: CASNGLGWETQYF. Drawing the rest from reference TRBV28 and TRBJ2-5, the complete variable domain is DVKVTQSSRYLVKRTGEKVFLECVQDMDHENMFWYRQDPGLGLRLIYFSYDVKMKEKGDIPEGYSVSREKKERFSLILESASTNQTSMYLCASNGLGWETQYFGPGTRLLVL.

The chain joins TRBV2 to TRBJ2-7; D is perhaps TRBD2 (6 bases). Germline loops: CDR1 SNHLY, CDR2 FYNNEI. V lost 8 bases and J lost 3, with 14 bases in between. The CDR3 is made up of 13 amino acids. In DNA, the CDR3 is TGTGCCAGCGGGGCGGGGTCCGGCTACGAGCAGTACTTC. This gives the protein CASGAGSGYEQYF. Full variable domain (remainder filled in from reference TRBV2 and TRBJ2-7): EPEVTQTPSHQVTQMGQEVILRCVPISNHLYFYWYRQILGQKVEFLVSFYNNEISEKSEIFDDQFSVERPDGSNFTLKIRSTKLEDSAMYFCASGAGSGYEQYFGPGTRLTVT.

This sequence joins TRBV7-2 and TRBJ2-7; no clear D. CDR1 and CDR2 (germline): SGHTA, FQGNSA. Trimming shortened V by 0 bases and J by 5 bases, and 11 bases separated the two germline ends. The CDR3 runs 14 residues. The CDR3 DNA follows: TGTGCCAGCAGCTTAGCGGCGAAGCGCAACGAGCAGTACTTC. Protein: CASSLAAKRNEQYF.

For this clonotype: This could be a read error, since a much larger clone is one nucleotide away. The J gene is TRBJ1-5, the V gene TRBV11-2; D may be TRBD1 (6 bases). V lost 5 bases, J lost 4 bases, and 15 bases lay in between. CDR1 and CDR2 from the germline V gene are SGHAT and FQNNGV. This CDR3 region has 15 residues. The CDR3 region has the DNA TGTGCCAGCAGCCCTACGGACAGCGAGAATCAGCCCCAGCATTTT. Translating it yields CASSPTDSENQPQHF.

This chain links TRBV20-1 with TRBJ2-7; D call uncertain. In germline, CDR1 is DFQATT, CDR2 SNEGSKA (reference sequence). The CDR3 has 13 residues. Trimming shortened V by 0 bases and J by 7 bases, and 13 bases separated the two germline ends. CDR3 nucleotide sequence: TGCAGTGCTAGAGATGGCAGTTTTGGAGAGCAGTACTTC. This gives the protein CSARDGSFGEQYF.

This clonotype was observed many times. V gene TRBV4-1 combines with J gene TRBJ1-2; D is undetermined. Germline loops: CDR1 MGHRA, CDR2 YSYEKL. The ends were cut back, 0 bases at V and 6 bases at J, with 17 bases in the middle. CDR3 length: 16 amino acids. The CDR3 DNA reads TGCGCCAGCAGCCAAGACGAAACCCCCGATTATAATGGCTACACCTTC. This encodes CASSQDETPDYNGYTF.

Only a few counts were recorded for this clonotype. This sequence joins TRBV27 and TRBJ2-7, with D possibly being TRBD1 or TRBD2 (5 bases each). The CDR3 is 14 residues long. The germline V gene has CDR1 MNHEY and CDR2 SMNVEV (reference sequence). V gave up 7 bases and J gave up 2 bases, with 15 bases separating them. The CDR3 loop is CASTSGGPTYEQYF. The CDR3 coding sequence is TGTGCCAGCACCTCTGGGGGTCCCACCTACGAGCAGTACTTC.

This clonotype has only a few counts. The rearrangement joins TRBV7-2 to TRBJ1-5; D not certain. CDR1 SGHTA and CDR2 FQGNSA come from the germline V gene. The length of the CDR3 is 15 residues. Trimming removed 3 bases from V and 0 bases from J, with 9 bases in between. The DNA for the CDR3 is TGTGCCAGCAGCTTTCTGGCGAATAGCAATCAGCCCCAGCATTTT. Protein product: CASSFLANSNQPQHF. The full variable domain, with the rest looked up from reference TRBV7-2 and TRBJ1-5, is GAGVSQSPSNKVTEKGKDVELRCDPISGHTALYWYRQSLGQGLEFLIYFQGNSAPDKSGLPSDRFSAERTGGSVSTLTIQRTQQEDSAVYLCASSFLANSNQPQHFGDGTRLSIL.

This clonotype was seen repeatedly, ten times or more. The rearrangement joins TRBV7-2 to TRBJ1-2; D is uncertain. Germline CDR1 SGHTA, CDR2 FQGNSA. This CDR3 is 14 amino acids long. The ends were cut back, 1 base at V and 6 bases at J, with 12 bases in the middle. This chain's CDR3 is CASSLELTPNGYTF. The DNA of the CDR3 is TGTGCCAGCAGCTTAGAACTGACACCCAATGGCTACACCTTC. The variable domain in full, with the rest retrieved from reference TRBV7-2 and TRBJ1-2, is GAGVSQSPSNKVTEKGKDVELRCDPISGHTALYWYRQSLGQGLEFLIYFQGNSAPDKSGLPSDRFSAERTGGSVSTLTIQRTQQEDSAVYLCASSLELTPNGYTFGSGTRLTVV.

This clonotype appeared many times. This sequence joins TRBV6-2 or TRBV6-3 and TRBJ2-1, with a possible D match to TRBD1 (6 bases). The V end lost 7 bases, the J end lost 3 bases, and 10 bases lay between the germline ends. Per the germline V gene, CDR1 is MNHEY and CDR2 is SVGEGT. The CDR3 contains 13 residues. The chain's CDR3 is CASNRDNYNEQFF. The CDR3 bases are TGTGCCAGCAACAGGGATAACTACAATGAGCAGTTCTTC.

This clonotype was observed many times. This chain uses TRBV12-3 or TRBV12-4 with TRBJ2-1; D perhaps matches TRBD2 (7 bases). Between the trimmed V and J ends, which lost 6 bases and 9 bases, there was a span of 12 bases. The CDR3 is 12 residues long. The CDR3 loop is CASSPGGLEQFF. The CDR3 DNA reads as TGTGCCAGCAGCCCGGGGGGCCTTGAGCAGTTCTTC.

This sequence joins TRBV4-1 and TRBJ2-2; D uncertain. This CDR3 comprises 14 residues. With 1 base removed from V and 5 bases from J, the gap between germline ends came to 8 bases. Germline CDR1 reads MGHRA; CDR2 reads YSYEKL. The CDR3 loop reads CASSQATETGELFF. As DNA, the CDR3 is TGCGCCAGCAGCCAAGCTACGGAGACCGGGGAGCTGTTTTTT.

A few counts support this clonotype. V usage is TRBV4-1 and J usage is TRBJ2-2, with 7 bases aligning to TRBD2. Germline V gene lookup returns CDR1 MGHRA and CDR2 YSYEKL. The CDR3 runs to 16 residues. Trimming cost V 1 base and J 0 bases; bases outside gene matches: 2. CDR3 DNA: TGCGCCAGCAGCCAAGGGGCGGGAGCGAACACCGGGGAGCTGTTTTTT. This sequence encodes CASSQGAGANTGELFF.

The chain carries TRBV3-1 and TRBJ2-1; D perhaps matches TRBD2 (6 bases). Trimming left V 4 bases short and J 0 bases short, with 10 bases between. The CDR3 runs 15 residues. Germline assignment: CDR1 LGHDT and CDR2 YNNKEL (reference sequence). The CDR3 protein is CASSLRERSYNEQFF. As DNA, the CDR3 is TGTGCCAGCAGCCTTCGGGAGCGCTCCTACAATGAGCAGTTCTTC.